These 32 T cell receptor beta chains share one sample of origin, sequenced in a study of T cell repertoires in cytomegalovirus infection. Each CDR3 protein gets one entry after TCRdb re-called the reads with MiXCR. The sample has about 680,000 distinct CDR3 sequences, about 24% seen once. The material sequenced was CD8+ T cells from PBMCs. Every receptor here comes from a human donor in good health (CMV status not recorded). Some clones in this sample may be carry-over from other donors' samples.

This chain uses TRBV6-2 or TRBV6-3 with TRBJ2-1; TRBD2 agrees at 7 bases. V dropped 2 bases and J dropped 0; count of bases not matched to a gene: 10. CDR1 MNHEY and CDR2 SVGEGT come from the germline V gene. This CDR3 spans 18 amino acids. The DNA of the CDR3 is TGTGCCAGCAGTTACCGGTGGGCTAGCGGCAGCTCCTACAATGAGCAGTTCTTC. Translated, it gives CASSYRWASGSSYNEQFF.

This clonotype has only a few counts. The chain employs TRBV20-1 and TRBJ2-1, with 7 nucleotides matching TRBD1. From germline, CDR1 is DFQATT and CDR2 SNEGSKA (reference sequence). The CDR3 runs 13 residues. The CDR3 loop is CSPTGKSYNEQFF. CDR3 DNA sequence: TGCAGCCCGACAGGGAAAAGCTACAATGAGCAGTTCTTC.

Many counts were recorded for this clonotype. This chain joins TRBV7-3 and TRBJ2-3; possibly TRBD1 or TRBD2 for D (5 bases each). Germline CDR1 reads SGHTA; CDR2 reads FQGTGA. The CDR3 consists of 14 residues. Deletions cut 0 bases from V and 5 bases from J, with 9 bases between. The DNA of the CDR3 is TGTGCCAGCAGCTTAACCGGGGCAGAAGATACGCAGTATTTT. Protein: CASSLTGAEDTQYF.

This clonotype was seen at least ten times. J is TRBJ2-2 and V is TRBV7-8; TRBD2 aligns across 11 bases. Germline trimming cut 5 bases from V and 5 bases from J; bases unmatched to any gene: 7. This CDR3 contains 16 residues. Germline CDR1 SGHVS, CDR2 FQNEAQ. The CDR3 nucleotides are TGTGCCAGCAGCCTGTTAGCGGGGGGGCTTACCGGGGAGCTGTTTTTT. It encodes CASSLLAGGLTGELFF.

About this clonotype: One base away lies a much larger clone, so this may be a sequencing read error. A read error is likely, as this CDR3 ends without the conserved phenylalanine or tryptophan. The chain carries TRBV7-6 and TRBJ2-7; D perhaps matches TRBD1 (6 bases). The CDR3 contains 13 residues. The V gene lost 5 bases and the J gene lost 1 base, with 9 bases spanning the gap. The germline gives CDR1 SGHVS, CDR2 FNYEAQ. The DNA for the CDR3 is TGTGCCAGCAGCCGACAGGTGTCCTACGAGCAGTACTAC. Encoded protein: CASSRQVSYEQYY.

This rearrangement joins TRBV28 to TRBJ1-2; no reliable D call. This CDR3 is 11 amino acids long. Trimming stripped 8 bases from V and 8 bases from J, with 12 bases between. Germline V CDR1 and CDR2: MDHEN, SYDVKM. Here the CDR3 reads CASLGPAGYTF. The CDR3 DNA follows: TGTGCCAGCTTAGGTCCGGCGGGCTACACCTTC.

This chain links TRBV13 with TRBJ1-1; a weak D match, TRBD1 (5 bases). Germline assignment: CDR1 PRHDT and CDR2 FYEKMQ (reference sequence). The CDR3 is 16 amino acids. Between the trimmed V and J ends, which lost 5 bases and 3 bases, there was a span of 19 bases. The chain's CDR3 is CASSQKGGEGDTEAFF. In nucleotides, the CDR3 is TGTGCCAGCAGCCAGAAGGGAGGGGAAGGCGACACTGAAGCTTTCTTT.

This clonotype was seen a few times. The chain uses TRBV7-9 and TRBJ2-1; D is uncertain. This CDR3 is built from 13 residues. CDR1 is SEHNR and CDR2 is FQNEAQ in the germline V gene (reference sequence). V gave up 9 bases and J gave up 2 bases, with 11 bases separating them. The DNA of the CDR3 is TGTGCCAGTGCTCAAACCCCCTACAATGAGCAGTTCTTC. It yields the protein CASAQTPYNEQFF.

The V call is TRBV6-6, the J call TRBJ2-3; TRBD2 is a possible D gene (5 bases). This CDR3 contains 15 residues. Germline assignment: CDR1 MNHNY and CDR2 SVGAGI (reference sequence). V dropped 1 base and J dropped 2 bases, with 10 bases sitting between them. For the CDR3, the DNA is TGTGCCAGCAGTTACTACACCGGGAACACAGATACGCAGTATTTT. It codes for CASSYYTGNTDTQYF.

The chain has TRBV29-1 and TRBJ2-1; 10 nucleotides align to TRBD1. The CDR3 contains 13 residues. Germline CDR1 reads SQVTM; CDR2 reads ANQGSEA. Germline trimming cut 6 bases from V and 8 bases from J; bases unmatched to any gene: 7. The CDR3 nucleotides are TGCAGCGTGGGGACAGGGGATGGATATGAGCAGTTCTTC. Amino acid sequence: CSVGTGDGYEQFF.

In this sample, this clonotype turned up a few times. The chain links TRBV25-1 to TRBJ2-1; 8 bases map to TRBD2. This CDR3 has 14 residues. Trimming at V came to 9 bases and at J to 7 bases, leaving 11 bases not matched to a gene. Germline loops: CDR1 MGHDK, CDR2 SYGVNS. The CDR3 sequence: CASSGGARVNEQFF. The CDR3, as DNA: TGTGCCAGTTCGGGGGGGGCCAGGGTGAATGAGCAGTTCTTC. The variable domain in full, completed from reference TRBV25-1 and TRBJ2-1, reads EADIYQTPRYLVIGTGKKITLECSQTMGHDKMYWYQQDPGMELHLIHYSYGVNSTEKGDLSSESTVSRIRTEHFPLTLESARPSHTSQYLCASSGGARVNEQFFGPGTRLTVL.

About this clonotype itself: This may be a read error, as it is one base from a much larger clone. CDR3 DNA: TGCGCCAGCAGCCAAAGCCCCTACGAGCAGTACTTC. As protein: CASSQSPYEQYF. The rearrangement uses TRBV4-1 and TRBJ2-7, with no clear D. Germline loops: CDR1 MGHRA, CDR2 YSYEKL. V lost 2 bases and J 2 bases, leaving 4 bases between the germline ends. This CDR3 comprises 12 residues.

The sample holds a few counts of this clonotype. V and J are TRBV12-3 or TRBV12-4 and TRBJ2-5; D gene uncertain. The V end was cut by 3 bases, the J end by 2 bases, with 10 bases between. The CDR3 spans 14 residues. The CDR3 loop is CASSFPQFQETQYF. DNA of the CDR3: TGTGCCAGCAGTTTTCCGCAGTTTCAAGAGACCCAGTACTTC.

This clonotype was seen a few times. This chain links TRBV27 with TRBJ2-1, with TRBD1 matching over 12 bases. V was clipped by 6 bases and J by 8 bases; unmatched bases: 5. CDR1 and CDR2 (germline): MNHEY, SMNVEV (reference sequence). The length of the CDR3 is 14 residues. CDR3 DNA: TGTGCCAGCAGACCGGGACAGGGGGCCCATGAGCAGTTCTTC. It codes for CASRPGQGAHEQFF.

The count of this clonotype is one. The CDR3 protein is CASSAYDHNTEAFF. The DNA for the CDR3 is TGTGCCAGCAGCGCCTACGACCATAACACTGAAGCTTTCTTT. The chain combines TRBV9 with TRBJ1-1; the D is unclear. Germline lookup yields CDR1 SGDLS and CDR2 YYNGEE. Between the trimmed V and J ends, which lost 3 bases and 2 bases, there was a span of 11 bases. The CDR3 runs to 14 residues.

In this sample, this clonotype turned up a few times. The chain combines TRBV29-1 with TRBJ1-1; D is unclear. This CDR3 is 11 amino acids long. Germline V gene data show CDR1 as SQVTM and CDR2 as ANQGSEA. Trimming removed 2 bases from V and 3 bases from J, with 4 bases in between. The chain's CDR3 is CSVESDTEAFF. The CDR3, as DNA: TGCAGCGTTGAATCGGACACTGAAGCTTTCTTT.

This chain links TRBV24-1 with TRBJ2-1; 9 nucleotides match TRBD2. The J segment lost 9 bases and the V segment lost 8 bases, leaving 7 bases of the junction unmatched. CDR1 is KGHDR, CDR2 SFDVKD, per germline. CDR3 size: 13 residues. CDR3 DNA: TGTGCCACCACGCGGGGGGGCTATAGTGAGCAGTTCTTC. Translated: CATTRGGYSEQFF.

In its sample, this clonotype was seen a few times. The DNA of the CDR3 is TGCAGTGCTAGGGGGACAGGGGCGAACACCGGGGAGCTGTTTTTT. This translates into CSARGTGANTGELFF. V is TRBV20-1 and J is TRBJ2-2; 10 bases map to TRBD1. V gave up 3 bases and J gave up 0 bases; unmatched junction bases: 1. Germline V lookup: CDR1 DFQATT, CDR2 SNEGSKA (reference sequence). This CDR3 has 15 residues.

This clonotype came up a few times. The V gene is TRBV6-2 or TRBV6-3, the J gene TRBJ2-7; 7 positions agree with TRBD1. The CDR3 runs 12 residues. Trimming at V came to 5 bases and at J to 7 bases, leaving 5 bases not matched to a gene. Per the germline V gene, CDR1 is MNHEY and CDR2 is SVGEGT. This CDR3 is CASSLQGIEQYV. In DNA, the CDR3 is TGTGCCAGCAGTCTACAGGGGATTGAGCAGTACGTC.

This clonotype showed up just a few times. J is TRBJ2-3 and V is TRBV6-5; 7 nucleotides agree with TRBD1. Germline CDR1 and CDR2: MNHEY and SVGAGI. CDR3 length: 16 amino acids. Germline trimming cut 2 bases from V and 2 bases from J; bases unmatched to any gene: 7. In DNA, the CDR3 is TGTGCCAGCAGTTACGAGAGGACAGGATTCACAGATACGCAGTATTTT. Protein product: CASSYERTGFTDTQYF.

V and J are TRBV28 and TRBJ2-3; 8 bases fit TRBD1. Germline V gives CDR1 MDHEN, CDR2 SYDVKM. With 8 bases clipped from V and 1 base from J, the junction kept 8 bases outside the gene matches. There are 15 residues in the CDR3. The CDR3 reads CASEKTGDGTDTQYF. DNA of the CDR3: TGTGCCAGCGAAAAGACAGGGGATGGCACAGATACGCAGTATTTT.

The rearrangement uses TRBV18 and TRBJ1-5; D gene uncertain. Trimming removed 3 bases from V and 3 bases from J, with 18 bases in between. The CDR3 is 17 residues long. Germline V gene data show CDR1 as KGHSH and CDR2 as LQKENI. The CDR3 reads CASSPEGTSGFNQPQHF. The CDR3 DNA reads TGTGCCAGCTCACCCGAAGGAACGTCGGGGTTCAATCAGCCCCAGCATTTT.

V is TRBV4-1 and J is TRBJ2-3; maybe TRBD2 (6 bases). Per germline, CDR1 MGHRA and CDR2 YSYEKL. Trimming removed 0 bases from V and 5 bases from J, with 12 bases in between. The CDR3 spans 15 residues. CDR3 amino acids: CASSQEGGAGDTQYF. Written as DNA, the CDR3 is TGCGCCAGCAGCCAAGAAGGCGGGGCGGGAGATACGCAGTATTTT.

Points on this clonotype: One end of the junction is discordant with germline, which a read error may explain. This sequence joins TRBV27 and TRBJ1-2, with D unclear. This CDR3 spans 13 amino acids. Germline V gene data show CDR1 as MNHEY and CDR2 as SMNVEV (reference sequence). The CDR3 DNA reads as TGTGCCAGCTCGCGAGGGAACCTTTATGGCTACTCCTTC. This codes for CASSRGNLYGYSF.

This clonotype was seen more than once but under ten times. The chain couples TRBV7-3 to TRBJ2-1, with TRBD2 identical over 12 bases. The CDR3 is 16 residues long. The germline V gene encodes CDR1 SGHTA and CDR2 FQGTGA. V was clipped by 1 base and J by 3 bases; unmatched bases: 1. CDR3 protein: CASSLRTSGNYNEQFF. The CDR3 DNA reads TGTGCCAGCAGCTTAAGGACTAGCGGGAACTACAATGAGCAGTTCTTC.

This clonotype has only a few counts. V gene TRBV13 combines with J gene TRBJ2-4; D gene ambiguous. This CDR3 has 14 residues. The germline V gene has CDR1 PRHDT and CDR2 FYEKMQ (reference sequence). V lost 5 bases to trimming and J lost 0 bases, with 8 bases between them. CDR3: CASSPILAKNIQYF. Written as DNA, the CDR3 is TGTGCCAGCAGCCCCATACTAGCCAAAAACATTCAGTACTTC.

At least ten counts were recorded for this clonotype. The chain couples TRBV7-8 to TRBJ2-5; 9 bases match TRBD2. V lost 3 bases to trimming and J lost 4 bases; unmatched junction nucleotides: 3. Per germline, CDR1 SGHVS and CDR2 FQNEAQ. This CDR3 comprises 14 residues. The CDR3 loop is CASSFAGGRETQYF. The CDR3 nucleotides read TGTGCCAGCAGCTTCGCGGGGGGGCGAGAGACCCAGTACTTC. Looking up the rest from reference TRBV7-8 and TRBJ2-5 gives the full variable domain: GAGVSQSPRYKVAKRGQDVALRCDPISGHVSLFWYQQALGQGPEFLTYFQNEAQLDKSGLPSDRFFAERPEGSVSTLKIQRTQQEDSAVYLCASSFAGGRETQYFGPGTRLLVL.

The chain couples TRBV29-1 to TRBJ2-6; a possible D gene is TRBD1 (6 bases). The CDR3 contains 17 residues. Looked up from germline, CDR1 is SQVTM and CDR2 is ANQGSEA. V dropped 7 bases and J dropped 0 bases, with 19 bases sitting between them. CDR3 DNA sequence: TGCAGCGGCCTTGGGGTATGGGACAACTCTGGGGCCAACGTCCTGACTTTC. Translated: CSGLGVWDNSGANVLTF.

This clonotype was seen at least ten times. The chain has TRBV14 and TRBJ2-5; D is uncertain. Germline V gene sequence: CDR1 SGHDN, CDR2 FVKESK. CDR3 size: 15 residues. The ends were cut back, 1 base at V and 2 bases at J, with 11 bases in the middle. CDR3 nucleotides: TGTGCCAGCAGCCAAGGGGCCAGCATTCAAGAGACCCAGTACTTC. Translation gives CASSQGASIQETQYF. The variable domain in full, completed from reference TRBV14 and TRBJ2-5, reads EAGVTQFPSHSVIEKGQTVTLRCDPISGHDNLYWYRRVMGKEIKFLLHFVKESKQDESGMPNNRFLAERTGGTYSTLKVQPAELEDSGVYFCASSQGASIQETQYFGPGTRLLVL.

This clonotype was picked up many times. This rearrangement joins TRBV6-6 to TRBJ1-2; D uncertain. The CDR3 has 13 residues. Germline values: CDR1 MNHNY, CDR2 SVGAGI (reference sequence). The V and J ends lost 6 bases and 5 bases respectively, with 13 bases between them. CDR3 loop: CASSHETAYGYTF. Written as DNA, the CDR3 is TGTGCCAGCAGCCATGAGACCGCTTATGGCTACACCTTC.

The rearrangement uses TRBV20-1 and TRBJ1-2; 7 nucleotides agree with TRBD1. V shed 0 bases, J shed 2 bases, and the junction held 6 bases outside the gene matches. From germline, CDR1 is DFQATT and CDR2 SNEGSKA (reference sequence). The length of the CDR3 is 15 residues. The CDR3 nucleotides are TGCAGTGCTAGAGATGGAAGGGGGCCCAACTATGGCTACACCTTC. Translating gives CSARDGRGPNYGYTF.

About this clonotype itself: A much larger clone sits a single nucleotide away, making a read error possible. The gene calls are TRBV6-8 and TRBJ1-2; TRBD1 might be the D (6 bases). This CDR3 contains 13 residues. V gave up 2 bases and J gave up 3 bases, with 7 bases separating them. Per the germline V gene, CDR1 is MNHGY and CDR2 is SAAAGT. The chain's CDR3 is CASSYGQHYGYTF. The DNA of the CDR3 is TGTGCCAGCAGTTACGGACAGCACTATGGCTACACCTTC.